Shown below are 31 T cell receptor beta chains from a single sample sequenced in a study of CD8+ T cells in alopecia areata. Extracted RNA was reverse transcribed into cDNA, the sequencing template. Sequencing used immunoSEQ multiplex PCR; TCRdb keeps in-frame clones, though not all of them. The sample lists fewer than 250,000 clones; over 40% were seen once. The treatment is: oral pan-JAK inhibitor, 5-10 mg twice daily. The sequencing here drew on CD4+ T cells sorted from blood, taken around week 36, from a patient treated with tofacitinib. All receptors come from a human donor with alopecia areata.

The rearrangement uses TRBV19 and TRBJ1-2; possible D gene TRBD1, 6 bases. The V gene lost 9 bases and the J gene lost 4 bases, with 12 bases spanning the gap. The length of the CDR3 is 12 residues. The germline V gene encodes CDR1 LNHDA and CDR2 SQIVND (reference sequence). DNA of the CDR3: TGTGCCAGCGAGGGGGAAAGCTATGGCTACACCTTC. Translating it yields CASEGESYGYTF.

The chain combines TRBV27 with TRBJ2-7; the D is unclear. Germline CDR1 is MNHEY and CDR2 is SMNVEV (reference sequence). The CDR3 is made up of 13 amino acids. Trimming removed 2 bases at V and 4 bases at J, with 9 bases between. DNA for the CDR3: TGTGCCAGCAGTTTACAGAGTGGGTACGAGCAGTACTTC. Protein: CASSLQSGYEQYF.

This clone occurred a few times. The CDR3 nucleotides read TGTGCCAGCAGCTCCGGCTATGGGGCCAATGAGCAGTTCTTC. This translates into CASSSGYGANEQFF. The rearrangement joins TRBV7-8 to TRBJ2-1, with a tentative D call TRBD1 (5 bases). Between the trimmed V and J ends, which lost 4 bases and 6 bases, there was a span of 13 bases. The CDR3 is 14 residues long. CDR1 and CDR2 (germline): SGHVS, FQNEAQ.

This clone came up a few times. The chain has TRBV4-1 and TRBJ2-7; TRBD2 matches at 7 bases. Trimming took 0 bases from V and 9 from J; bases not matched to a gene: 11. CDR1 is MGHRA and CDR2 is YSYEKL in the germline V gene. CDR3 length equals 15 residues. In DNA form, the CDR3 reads TGCGCCAGCAGCCAAGAGGGAGGGCGCGGCTTCGGGCAGTACTTC. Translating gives CASSQEGGRGFGQYF.

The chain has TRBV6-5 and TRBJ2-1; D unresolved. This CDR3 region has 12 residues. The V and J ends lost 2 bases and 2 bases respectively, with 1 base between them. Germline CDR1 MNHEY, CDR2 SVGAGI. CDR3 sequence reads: CASSYPYNEQFF. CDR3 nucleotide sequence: TGTGCCAGCAGTTACCCCTACAATGAGCAGTTCTTC.

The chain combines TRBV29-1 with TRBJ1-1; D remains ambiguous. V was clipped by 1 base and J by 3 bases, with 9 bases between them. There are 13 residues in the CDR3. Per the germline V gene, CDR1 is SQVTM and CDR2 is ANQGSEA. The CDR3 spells CSVEAAVYTEAFF. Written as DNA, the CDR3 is TGCAGCGTTGAAGCGGCGGTCTACACTGAAGCTTTCTTT.

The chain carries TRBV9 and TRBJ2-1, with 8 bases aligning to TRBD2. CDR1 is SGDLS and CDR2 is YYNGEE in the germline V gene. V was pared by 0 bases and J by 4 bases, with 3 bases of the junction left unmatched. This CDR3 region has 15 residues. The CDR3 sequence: CASSVGSGGYNEQFF. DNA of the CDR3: TGTGCCAGCAGCGTAGGGAGCGGGGGATACAATGAGCAGTTCTTC.

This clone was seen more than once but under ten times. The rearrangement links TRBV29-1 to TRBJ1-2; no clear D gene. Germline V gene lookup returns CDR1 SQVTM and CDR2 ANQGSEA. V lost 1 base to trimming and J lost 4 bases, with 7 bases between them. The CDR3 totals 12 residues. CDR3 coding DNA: TGCAGCGTTGAAGGACCCGTCTATGGCTACACCTTC. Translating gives CSVEGPVYGYTF.

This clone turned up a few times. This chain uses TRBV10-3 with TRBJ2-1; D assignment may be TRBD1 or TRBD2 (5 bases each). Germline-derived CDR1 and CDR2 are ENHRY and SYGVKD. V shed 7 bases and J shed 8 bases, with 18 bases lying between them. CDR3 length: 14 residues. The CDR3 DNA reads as TGTGCCATCAACCCGGGACCGACCAACCATGAGCAGTTCTTC. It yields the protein CAINPGPTNHEQFF.

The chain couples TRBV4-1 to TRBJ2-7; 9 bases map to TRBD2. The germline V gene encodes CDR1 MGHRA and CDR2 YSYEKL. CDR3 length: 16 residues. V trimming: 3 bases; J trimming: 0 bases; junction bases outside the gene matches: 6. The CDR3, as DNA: TGCGCCAGCAGCCACTTGACTAGCGGACTCTCCTACGAGCAGTACTTC. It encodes CASSHLTSGLSYEQYF.

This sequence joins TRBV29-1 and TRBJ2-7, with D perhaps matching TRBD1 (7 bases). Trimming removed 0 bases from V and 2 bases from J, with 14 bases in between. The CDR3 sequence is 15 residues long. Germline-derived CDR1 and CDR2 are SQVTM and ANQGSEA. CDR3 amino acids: CSVEDRGTATYEQYF. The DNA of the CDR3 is TGCAGCGTTGAAGATCGGGGGACAGCCACCTACGAGCAGTACTTC.

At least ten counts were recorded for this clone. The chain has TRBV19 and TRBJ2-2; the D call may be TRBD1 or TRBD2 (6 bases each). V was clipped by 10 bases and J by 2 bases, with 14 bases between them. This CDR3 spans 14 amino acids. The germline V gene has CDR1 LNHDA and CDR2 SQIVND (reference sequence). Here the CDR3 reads CATRDGGNTGELFF. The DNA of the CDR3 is TGTGCCACTCGGGACGGGGGCAACACCGGGGAGCTGTTTTTT.

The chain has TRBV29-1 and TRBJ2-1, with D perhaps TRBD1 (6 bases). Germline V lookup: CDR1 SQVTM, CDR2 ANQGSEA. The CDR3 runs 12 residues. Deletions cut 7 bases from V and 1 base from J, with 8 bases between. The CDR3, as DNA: TGCAGCGGACAGGCTTCCTACAATGAGCAGTTCTTC. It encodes CSGQASYNEQFF.

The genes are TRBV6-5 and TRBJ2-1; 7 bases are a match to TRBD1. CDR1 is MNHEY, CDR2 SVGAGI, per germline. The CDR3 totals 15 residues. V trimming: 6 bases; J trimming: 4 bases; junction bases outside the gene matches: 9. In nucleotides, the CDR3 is TGTGCCAGCAGCCCCCCGGGACAGTGGTACAATGAGCAGTTCTTC. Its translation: CASSPPGQWYNEQFF.

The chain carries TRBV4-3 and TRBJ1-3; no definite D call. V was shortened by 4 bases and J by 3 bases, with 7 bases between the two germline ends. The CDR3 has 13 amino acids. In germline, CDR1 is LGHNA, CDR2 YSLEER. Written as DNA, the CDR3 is TGCGCCAGCAGCCGCACAGTTGGAAACACCATATATTTT. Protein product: CASSRTVGNTIYF.

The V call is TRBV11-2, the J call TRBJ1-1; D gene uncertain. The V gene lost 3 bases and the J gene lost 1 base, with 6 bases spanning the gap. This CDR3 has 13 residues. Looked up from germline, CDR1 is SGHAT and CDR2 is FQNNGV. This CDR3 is CASSFQENTEAFF. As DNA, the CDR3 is TGTGCCAGCAGCTTTCAGGAGAACACTGAAGCTTTCTTT.

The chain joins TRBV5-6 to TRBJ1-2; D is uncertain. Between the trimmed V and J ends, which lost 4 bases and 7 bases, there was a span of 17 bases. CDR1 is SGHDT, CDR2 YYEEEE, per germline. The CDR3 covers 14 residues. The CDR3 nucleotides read TGTGCCAGCAGCACCTGGTCCGCCCGGGGTGGCTACACCTTC. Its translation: CASSTWSARGGYTF.

The CDR3, as DNA: TGTGCCAGCAGTTTCCCGAAAAGCGATGGCTACACCTTC. Translation gives CASSFPKSDGYTF. The rearrangement links TRBV6-6 to TRBJ1-2; unclear D gene. V gave up 4 bases and J gave up 6 bases, with 12 bases separating them. The length of the CDR3 is 13 residues. Germline lookup yields CDR1 MNHNY and CDR2 SVGAGI (reference sequence).

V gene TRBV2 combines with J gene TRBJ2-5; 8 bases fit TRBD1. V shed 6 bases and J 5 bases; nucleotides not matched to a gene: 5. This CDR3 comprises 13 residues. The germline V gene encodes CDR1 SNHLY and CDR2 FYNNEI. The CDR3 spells CASSLDRGETQYF. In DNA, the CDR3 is TGTGCCAGCAGCCTCGACAGGGGCGAGACCCAGTACTTC.

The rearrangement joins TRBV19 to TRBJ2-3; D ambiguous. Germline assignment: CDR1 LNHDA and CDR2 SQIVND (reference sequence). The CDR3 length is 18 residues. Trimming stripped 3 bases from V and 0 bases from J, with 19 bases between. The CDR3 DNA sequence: TGTGCCAGTAGTATTGGTCCGAGCTACGATGGTAGCACAGATACGCAGTATTTT. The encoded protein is CASSIGPSYDGSTDTQYF.

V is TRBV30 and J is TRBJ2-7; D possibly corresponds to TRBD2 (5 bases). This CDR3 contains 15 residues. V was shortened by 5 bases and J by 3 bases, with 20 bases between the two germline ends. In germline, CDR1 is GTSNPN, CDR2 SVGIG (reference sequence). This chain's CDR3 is CAWCPPRASFYEQYF. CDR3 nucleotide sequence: TGTGCCTGGTGTCCCCCGCGGGCCAGTTTCTACGAGCAGTACTTC.

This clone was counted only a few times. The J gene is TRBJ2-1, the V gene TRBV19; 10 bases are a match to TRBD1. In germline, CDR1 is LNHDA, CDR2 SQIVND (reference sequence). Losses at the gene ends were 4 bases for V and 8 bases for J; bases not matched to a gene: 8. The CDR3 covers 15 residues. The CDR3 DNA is TGTGCCAGTAGTACCGGGACAGGGGCGGGAGATGAGCAGTTCTTC. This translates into CASSTGTGAGDEQFF.

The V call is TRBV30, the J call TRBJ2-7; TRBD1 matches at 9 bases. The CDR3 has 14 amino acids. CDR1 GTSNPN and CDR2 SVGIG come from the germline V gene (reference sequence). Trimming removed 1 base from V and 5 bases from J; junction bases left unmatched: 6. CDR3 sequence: CAWSAGTGWHEQYF. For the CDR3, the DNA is TGTGCCTGGAGTGCCGGGACAGGGTGGCACGAGCAGTACTTC.

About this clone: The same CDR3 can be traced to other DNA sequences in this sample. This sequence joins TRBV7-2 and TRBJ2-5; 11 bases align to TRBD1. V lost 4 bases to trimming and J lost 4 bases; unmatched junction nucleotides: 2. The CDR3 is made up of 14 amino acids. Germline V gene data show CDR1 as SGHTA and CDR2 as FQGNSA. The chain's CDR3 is CASSSDRGRETQYF. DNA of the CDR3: TGTGCCAGCAGCTCGGACAGGGGGCGAGAGACCCAGTACTTC.

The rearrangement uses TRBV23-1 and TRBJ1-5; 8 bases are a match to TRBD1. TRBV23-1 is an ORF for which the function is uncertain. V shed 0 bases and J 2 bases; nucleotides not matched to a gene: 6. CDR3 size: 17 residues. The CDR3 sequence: CASSQSPGQGCNQPQHF. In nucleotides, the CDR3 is TGCGCCAGCAGTCAATCCCCCGGACAGGGATGCAATCAGCCCCAGCATTTT.

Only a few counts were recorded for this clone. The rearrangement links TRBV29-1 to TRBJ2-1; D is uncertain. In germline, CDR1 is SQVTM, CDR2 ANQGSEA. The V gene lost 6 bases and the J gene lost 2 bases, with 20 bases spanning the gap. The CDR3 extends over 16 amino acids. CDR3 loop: CSVDPKARVAYNEQFF. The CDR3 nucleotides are TGCAGCGTCGACCCTAAGGCTAGGGTGGCCTACAATGAGCAGTTCTTC.

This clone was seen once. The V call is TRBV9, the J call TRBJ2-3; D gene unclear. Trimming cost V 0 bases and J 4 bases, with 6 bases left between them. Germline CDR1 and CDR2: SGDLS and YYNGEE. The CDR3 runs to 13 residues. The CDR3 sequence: CASSVALADTQYF. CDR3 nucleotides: TGTGCCAGCAGCGTAGCGTTGGCAGATACGCAGTATTTT.

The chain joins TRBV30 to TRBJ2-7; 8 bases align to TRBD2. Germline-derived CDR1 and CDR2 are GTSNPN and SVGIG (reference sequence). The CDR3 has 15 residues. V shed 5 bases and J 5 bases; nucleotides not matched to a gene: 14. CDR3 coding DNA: TGTGCCTGGGTCGCGAGGACGGGAGGGTGGGACGAGCAGTACTTC. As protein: CAWVARTGGWDEQYF. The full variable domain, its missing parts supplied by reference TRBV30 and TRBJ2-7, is SQTIHQWPATLVQPVGSPLSLECTVEGTSNPNLYWYRQAAGRGLQLLFYSVGIGQISSEVPQNLSASRPQDRQFILSSKKLLLSDSGFYLCAWVARTGGWDEQYFGPGTRLTVT.

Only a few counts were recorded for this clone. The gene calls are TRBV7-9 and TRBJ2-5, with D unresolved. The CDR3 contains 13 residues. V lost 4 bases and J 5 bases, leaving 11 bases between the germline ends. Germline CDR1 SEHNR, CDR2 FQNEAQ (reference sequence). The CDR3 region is CASSWSRVETQYF. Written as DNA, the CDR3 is TGTGCCAGCAGCTGGAGTCGAGTGGAGACCCAGTACTTC.

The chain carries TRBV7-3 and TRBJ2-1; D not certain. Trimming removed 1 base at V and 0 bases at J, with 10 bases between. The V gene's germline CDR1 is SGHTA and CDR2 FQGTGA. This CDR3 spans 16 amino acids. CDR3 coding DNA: TGTGCCAGCAGCTTAAGCGGTTCTAGCTCCTACAATGAGCAGTTCTTC. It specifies CASSLSGSSSYNEQFF.

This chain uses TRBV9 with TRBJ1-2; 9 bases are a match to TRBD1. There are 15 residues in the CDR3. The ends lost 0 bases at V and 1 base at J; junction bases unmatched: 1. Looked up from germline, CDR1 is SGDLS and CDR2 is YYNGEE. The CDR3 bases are TGTGCCAGCAGCGTAGGGACAGGGGTTAACTATGGCTACACCTTC. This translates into CASSVGTGVNYGYTF.